This TCR beta chain was recovered during a study of cytomegalovirus exposure and HLA in healthy donors. Study details: Sequencing of some 190 million T cells in an earlier analysis found 95 million to 120 million unique TCR beta sequences. Whole-study results and caveats: Presence/absence analyses took donor sequencing depth as roughly uniform. Through in vitro validation, a few CMV-associated chains were shown to be specific for CMV antigens.

Use of 60 Vbeta and 13 Jbeta primers characterized the PCR. Only in-frame clones appear in the TCRdb table, and some are missing; sequencing was by immunoSEQ multiplex PCR. The sample has approximately 210,000 clones, over 80% seen once. This clone has ten or more counts. Its antigen is still unknown. The specimen was PBMCs. The sequence derives from a woman aged 50 to 65 in good health and CMV-seropositive.

CDR3: CASSRMGATNEKLFF. The CDR3 DNA sequence: TGTGCCAGCAGCCGCATGGGAGCGACTAATGAAAAACTGTTTTTT. The rearrangement links TRBV13 to TRBJ1-4, with D hard to call. The CDR3 is made up of 15 amino acids. Trimming removed 5 bases from V and 2 bases from J, with 12 bases in between. Looked up from germline, CDR1 is PRHDT and CDR2 is FYEKMQ (reference sequence).